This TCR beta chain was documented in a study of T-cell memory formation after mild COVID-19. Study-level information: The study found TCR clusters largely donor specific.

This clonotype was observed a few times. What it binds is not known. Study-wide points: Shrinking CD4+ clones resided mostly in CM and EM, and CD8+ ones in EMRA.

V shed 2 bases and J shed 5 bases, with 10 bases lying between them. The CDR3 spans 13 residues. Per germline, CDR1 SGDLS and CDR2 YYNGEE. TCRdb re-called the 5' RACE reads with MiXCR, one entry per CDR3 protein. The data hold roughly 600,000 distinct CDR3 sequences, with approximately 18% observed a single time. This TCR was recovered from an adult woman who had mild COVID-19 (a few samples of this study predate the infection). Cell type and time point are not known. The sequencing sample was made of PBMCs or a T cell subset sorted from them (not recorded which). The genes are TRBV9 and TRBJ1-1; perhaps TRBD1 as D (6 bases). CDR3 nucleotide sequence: TGTGCCAGCAGCGTTGCCCAGGGGACTGAAGCTTTCTTT. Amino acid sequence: CASSVAQGTEAFF.